The 19 T cell receptor beta chains below all came from one sample that was sequenced in a study of molecular identifiers for immune sequencing clone quantification. TCRdb fed the PCR reads into MiXCR, producing one record per CDR3 protein. This sample has about 640,000 distinct CDR3 sequences, with approximately 20% found just once. Sequencing was done on a sample of naive CD8+ T cells from blood, with Jurkat cell RNA spiked in. Subset defined: FACS-sorted CD8+CD4-CCR7+CD45RA+ naive T cells. The origin of the receptors is a human donor in good health. Some libraries in this study had Jurkat cell RNA spiked in.

With regard to this clonotype: Being one base from a much bigger clone, this may be a read error. Lacking the conserved final phenylalanine or tryptophan, this CDR3 likely reflects a read error. The chain carries TRBV6-2 or TRBV6-3 and TRBJ2-1, with D perhaps being TRBD1 or TRBD2 (5 bases each). Germline values: CDR1 MNHEY, CDR2 SVGEGT. The CDR3 is made up of 14 amino acids. V was cut by 4 bases and J by 2 bases, with 9 bases left in between. CDR3 nucleotides: TGTGCCAGCAGTTTATGGGACCCCTACAATGAGCAGTTCCTC. Its translation: CASSLWDPYNEQFL.

The chain joins TRBV25-1 to TRBJ2-5; tentative D call: TRBD2 (7 bases). This CDR3 is built from 15 residues. V dropped 5 bases and J dropped 7 bases, with 20 bases sitting between them. Germline CDR1 MGHDK, CDR2 SYGVNS. CDR3 amino acids: CASSHYVSGGGTQYF. The CDR3 coding sequence is TGTGCCAGCAGTCACTATGTCTCGGGGGGCGGGACCCAGTACTTC. Full variable domain (rest looked up from reference TRBV25-1 and TRBJ2-5): EADIYQTPRYLVIGTGKKITLECSQTMGHDKMYWYQQDPGMELHLIHYSYGVNSTEKGDLSSESTVSRIRTEHFPLTLESARPSHTSQYLCASSHYVSGGGTQYFGPGTRLLVL.

The chain has TRBV7-6 and TRBJ2-7, with D perhaps matching TRBD1 (5 bases). The V and J ends lost 6 bases and 5 bases respectively, with 14 bases between them. CDR3 length equals 13 residues. From germline, CDR1 is SGHVS and CDR2 FNYEAQ. CDR3 protein: CASRPAEGDEQYF. The CDR3 DNA sequence: TGTGCCAGCAGACCCGCGGAAGGGGACGAGCAGTACTTC. The full variable domain, in which reference TRBV7-6 and TRBJ2-7 provide the parts outside the CDR3, is GAGVSQSPRYKVTKRGQDVALRCDPISGHVSLYWYRQALGQGPEFLTYFNYEAQQDKSGLPNDRFSAERPEGSISTLTIQRTEQRDSAMYRCASRPAEGDEQYFGPGTRLTVT.

The CDR3 coding sequence is TGTGCCAGCAGTCTAACAGGACTAGTTAAATTCCAAGAGACCCAGTACTTC. Protein sequence: CASSLTGLVKFQETQYF. The chain recombines TRBV27 with TRBJ2-5; 7 bases are a match to TRBD2. The germline V gene encodes CDR1 MNHEY and CDR2 SMNVEV (reference sequence). This CDR3 is built from 17 residues. Unmatched junction bases numbered 13, after V lost 5 bases and J lost 1 base.

This clonotype was seen ten or more times. CDR3 nucleotide sequence: TGCGCCAGCAGCCAAGATCCCACCAACGGGGGCACGTACGATGAGCAGTTCTTC. It encodes CASSQDPTNGGTYDEQFF. The J gene is TRBJ2-1, the V gene TRBV4-3; D assignment may be TRBD1 or TRBD2 (6 bases each). Germline V gene data show CDR1 as LGHNA and CDR2 as YSLEER. V lost 0 bases and J 8 bases, leaving 23 bases between the germline ends. The CDR3 covers 18 residues.

With regard to this clonotype: At one end, the junction sequence differs from germline, possibly due to a read error. The rearrangement links TRBV11-3 to TRBJ2-7; no reliable D call. The germline V gene encodes CDR1 SGHNT and CDR2 YENEEA. This CDR3 is 13 amino acids long. The CDR3 protein is CASSQSHSYGQYF. CDR3 sequence (DNA): TGTGCCAGCAGCCAGAGTCACTCCTACGGGCAGTACTTC. Variable domain in full (rest from reference TRBV11-3 and TRBJ2-7): EAGVVQSPRYKIIEKKQPVAFWCNPISGHNTLYWYLQNLGQGPELLIRYENEEAVDDSQLPKDRFSAERLKGVDSTLKIQPAELGDSAVYLCASSQSHSYGQYFGPGTRLTVT.

This clonotype was observed many times. V usage is TRBV4-3 and J usage is TRBJ2-1; 9 nucleotides match TRBD1. Per the germline V gene, CDR1 is LGHNA and CDR2 is YSLEER. This CDR3 region has 16 residues. With V trimmed by 1 base and J by 3 bases, 4 bases remained unmatched. This CDR3 is CASSQAGTGLYNEQFF. CDR3 bases: TGCGCCAGCAGCCAAGCCGGGACAGGGCTCTACAATGAGCAGTTCTTC.

This clonotype was observed at least ten times. The chain couples TRBV6-2 or TRBV6-3 to TRBJ2-7; D is uncertain. Germline lookup yields CDR1 MNHEY and CDR2 SVGEGT. This CDR3 contains 13 residues. Trimming took 11 bases from V and 0 from J, leaving 14 bases between them. The CDR3 DNA reads as TGTGCCTGCTCGGCCGAGGTCTCCTACGAGCAGTACTTC. Translating it yields CACSAEVSYEQYF.

This chain links TRBV12-3 or TRBV12-4 with TRBJ2-1; tentatively, D is TRBD1 (5 bases). V lost 1 base and J 4 bases, leaving 8 bases between the germline ends. The CDR3 runs to 14 residues. This chain's CDR3 is CASSLGRVYNEQFF. The CDR3 nucleotides read TGTGCCAGCAGTTTAGGCAGGGTTTACAATGAGCAGTTCTTC.

This clonotype was counted between two and nine times. The chain is built from TRBV12-3 or TRBV12-4 and TRBJ2-2; 13 bases line up with TRBD2. There are 18 residues in the CDR3. The V gene end was trimmed by 6 bases and the J gene end by 4 bases; junction bases not matched to a gene: 11. The DNA of the CDR3 is TGTGCCAGCAGAGGACTAGCGGGAGAAGGATGGGTCACCGGGGAGCTGTTTTTT. This encodes CASRGLAGEGWVTGELFF.

This clonotype was seen repeatedly, ten times or more. The chain joins TRBV16 to TRBJ1-1; D unclear. V shed 3 bases and J shed 5 bases, with 7 bases lying between them. This CDR3 is built from 12 residues. Per the germline V gene, CDR1 is KGHSY and CDR2 is FQNENV. CDR3 sequence: CASSQSGTEAFF. CDR3 sequence (DNA): TGTGCCAGCAGCCAGTCAGGTACTGAAGCTTTCTTT.

In its sample, this clonotype was seen many times. The chain combines TRBV12-3 or TRBV12-4 with TRBJ2-3; 8 nucleotides align to TRBD2. The CDR3 runs 17 residues. J gave up 0 bases and V 3 bases, and 8 bases lay outside the gene matches. The CDR3 DNA sequence: TGTGCCAGCAGTTTGGGGGTAGCGGGACCAAGCACAGATACGCAGTATTTT. As protein: CASSLGVAGPSTDTQYF.

This clonotype was seen many times. This chain uses TRBV7-9 with TRBJ1-5; unclear D gene. The ends were cut back, 5 bases at V and 4 bases at J, with 6 bases in the middle. This CDR3 is 12 amino acids long. The germline V gene encodes CDR1 SEHNR and CDR2 FQNEAQ (reference sequence). The CDR3 loop is CASSKTNQPQHF. The CDR3 nucleotides are TGTGCCAGCAGCAAAACAAATCAGCCCCAGCATTTT.

As concerns this clonotype: Possible read error: a much larger clone is one base away. This chain uses TRBV2 with TRBJ1-4, with 7 bases that match TRBD1. The CDR3 consists of 12 residues. Germline values: CDR1 SNHLY, CDR2 FYNNEI. CDR3 DNA sequence: TGTGCCAACCGGGACAGTTATGAAGAACTGTTTTTT. As protein: CANRDSYEELFF.

At least ten counts were recorded for this clonotype. The chain employs TRBV19 and TRBJ2-1, with TRBD2 identical over 12 bases. The CDR3 covers 14 residues. The V and J ends lost 3 bases and 8 bases, in that order; junction bases with no gene match: 2. Germline CDR1 reads LNHDA; CDR2 reads SQIVND (reference sequence). CDR3 coding DNA: TGTGCCAGTAGTATCCTAGCGGGAGGGGATGAGCAGTTCTTC. It translates to CASSILAGGDEQFF.

This clonotype has a count of ten or more. This rearrangement joins TRBV6-5 to TRBJ1-2; TRBD1 matches 8 bases. V lost 4 bases, J lost 4 bases, and 2 bases stayed unmatched. Germline V gene sequence: CDR1 MNHEY, CDR2 SVGAGI. CDR3 length equals 13 residues. The CDR3 DNA is TGTGCCAGCAGTTTACAGGGGGGCTATGGCTACACCTTC. This codes for CASSLQGGYGYTF.

There are many counts of this clonotype. The chain has TRBV4-3 and TRBJ2-3; 9 bases align to TRBD2. This CDR3 is 17 amino acids long. V lost 0 bases and J lost 1; bases outside the gene matches: 5. In germline, CDR1 is LGHNA, CDR2 YSLEER. The CDR3 bases are TGCGCCAGCAGCCAAGATGTAGCGGGAGAAGGCACAGATACGCAGTATTTT. It specifies CASSQDVAGEGTDTQYF.

The genes are TRBV7-6 and TRBJ2-1, with TRBD2 identical over 14 bases. CDR3 length equals 21 residues. The J segment lost 7 bases and the V segment lost 0 bases, leaving 17 bases of the junction unmatched. CDR1 is SGHVS, CDR2 FNYEAQ, per germline. CDR3 sequence reads: CASSLAPLGTSGRTQWNEQFF. CDR3 nucleotides: TGTGCCAGCAGCTTAGCGCCACTGGGGACTAGCGGGAGAACCCAGTGGAATGAGCAGTTCTTC.

A few counts support this clonotype. The chain couples TRBV6-5 to TRBJ1-6; the D is unclear. The CDR3 runs 16 residues. CDR1 and CDR2 (germline): MNHEY, SVGAGI. Trimming took off 2 bases at V and 7 bases at J, with 15 bases between the two ends. CDR3 protein: CASSYQPRSWNSPLHF. The CDR3 nucleotides are TGTGCCAGCAGTTACCAGCCCCGGTCATGGAATTCACCCCTCCACTTT.